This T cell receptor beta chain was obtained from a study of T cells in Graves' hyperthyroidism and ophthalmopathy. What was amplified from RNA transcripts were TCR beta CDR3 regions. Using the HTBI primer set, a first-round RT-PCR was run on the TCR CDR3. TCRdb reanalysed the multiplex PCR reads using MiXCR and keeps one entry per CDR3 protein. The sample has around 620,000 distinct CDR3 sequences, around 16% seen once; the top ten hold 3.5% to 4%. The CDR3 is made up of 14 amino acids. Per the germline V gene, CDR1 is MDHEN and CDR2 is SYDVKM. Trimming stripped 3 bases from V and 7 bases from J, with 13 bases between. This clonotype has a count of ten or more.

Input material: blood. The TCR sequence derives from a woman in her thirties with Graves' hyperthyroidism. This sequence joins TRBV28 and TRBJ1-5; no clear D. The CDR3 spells CASSFFRFGQPQHF. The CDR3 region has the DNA TGTGCCAGCAGTTTTTTCAGGTTCGGACAGCCCCAGCATTTT.